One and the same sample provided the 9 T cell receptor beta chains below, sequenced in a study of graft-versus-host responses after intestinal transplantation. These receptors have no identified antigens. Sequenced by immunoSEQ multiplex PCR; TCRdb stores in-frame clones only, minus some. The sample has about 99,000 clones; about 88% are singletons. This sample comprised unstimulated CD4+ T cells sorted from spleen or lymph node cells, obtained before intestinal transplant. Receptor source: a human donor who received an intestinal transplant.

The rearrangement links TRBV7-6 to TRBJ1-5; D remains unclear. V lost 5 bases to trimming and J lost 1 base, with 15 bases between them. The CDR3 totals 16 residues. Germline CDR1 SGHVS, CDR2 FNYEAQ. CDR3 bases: TGTGCCAGCAGCAAGCTGGAAGGCCGAAGCAATCAGCCCCAGCATTTT. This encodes CASSKLEGRSNQPQHF. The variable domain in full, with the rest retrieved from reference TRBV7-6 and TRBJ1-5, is GAGVSQSPRYKVTKRGQDVALRCDPISGHVSLYWYRQALGQGPEFLTYFNYEAQQDKSGLPNDRFSAERPEGSISTLTIQRTEQRDSAMYRCASSKLEGRSNQPQHFGDGTRLSIL.

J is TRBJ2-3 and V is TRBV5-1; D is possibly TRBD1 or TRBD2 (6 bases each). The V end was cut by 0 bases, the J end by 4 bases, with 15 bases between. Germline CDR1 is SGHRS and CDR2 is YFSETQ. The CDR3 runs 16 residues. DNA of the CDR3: TGCGCCAGCAGCTTGGGGCCTCTGGGGGGCTCAGATACGCAGTATTTT. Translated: CASSLGPLGGSDTQYF.

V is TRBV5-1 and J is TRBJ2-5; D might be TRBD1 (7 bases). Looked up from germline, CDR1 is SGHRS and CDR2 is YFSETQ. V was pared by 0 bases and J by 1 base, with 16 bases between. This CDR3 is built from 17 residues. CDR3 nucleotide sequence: TGCGCCAGCAGCTTGGCCTGGGCAGGGGGGTTCCAAGAGACCCAGTACTTC. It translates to CASSLAWAGGFQETQYF.

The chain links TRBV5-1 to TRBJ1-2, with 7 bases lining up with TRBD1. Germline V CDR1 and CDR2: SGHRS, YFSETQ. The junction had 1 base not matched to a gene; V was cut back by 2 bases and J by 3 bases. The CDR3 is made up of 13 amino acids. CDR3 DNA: TGCGCCAGCAGCTTAACAGGGGACTATGGCTACACCTTC. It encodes CASSLTGDYGYTF.

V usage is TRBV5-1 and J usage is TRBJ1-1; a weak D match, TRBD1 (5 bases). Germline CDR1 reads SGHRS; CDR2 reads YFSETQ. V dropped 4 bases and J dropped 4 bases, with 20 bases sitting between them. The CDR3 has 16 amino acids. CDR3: CASSPSTDLGGTEAFF. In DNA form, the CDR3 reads TGCGCCAGCAGCCCCTCTACCGACCTTGGGGGCACTGAAGCTTTCTTT.

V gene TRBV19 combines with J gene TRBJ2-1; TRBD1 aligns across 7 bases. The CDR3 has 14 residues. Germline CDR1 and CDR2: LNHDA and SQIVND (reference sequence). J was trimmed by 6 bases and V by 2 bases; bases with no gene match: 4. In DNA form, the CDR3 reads TGTGCCAGTAGTATAAGGGGGCCTCTCAATGAGCAGTTCTTC. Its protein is CASSIRGPLNEQFF.

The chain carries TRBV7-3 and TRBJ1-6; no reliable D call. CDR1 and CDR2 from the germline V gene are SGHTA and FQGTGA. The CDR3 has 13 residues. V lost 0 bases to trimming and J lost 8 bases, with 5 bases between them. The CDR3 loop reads CASSLTKDSPLHF. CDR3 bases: TGTGCCAGCAGCTTAACCAAGGATTCACCCCTCCACTTT.

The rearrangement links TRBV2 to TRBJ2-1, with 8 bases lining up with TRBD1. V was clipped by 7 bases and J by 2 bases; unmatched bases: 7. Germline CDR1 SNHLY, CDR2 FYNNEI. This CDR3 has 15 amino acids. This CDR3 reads CASKPGGRAYNEQFF. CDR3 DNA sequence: TGTGCCAGCAAACCAGGGGGCAGGGCCTACAATGAGCAGTTCTTC.

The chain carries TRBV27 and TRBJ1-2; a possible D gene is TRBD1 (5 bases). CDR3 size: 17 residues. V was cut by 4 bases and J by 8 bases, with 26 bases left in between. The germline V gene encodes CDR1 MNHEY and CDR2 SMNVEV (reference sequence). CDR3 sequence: CASSSRVEQVVGSGYTF. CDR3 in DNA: TGTGCCAGCAGTTCCAGGGTCGAGCAGGTTGTTGGTTCGGGCTACACCTTC.